This TCR beta chain emerged from a study of blood T cell repertoires in COVID-19. Study-level information: Acute and convalescent COVID-19 samples came from the United States, Italy and Spain. T cells, B-cell-depleted T cells, or PBMCs provided the cDNA or gDNA that served as material.

This CDR3 has 15 amino acids. Trimming took 0 bases from V and 6 from J, leaving 12 bases between them. Germline V lookup: CDR1 LNHNV, CDR2 YYDKDF (reference sequence). Authors' analysis steps: Cell counts per sample came from amplifying reference gene primers. Sequenced by immunoSEQ multiplex PCR; TCRdb stores in-frame clones only, minus some. V and J calls and clone size come straight from that table; D and trimming were deduced from the DNA. Among 200,000 to 300,000 clones listed, around four fifths were seen once. The receptor was isolated from a middle-aged man with acute or convalescent COVID-19. This rearrangement joins TRBV15 to TRBJ2-1; no clear D gene. The source material was peripheral blood. The CDR3 nucleotides are TGTGCCACCAGCAGAGATCGGAGTCAGTTCAATGAGCAGTTCTTC. It is translated as CATSRDRSQFNEQFF.